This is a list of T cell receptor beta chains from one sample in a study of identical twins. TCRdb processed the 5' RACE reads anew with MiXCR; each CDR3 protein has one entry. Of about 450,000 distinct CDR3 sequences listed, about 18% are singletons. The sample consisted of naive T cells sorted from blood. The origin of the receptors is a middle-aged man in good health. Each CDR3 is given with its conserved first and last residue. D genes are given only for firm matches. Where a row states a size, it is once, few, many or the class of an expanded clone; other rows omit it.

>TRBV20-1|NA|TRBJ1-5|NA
CSARGGGEQPQHF
TGCAGTGCTCGAGGTGGGGGCGAACAGCCCCAGCATTTT
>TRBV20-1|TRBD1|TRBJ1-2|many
CSAREGQSGNGYTF
TGCAGTGCCCGTGAGGGACAGAGTGGTAATGGCTACACCTTC
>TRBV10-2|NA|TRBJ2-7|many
CASSEGSYSYEQYF
TGCGCCAGCAGTGAGGGTAGCTACTCCTACGAGCAGTACTTC
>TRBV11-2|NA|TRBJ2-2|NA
CASSLDRGLPGELFF
TGTGCCAGCAGCTTAGACAGGGGTTTGCCCGGGGAGCTGTTTTTT
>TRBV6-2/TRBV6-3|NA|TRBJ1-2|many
CASSYLSSYGYTF
TGTGCCAGCAGTTACTTGTCAAGCTATGGCTACACCTTC
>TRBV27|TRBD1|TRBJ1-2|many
CASRDRTDYGYTF
TGTGCCAGCAGGGACAGGACAGACTATGGCTACACCTTC
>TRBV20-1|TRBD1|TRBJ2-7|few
CSARGDRQSYEQYF
TGCAGTGCTAGAGGGGACAGGCAGTCCTACGAGCAGTACTTC
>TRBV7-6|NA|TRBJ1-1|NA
CASSSLREMNTEAFF
TGTGCCAGCAGCTCCCTAAGAGAGATGAACACTGAAGCTTTCTTT
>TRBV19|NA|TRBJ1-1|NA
CASSPGGGEAFF
TGTGCCAGTAGCCCTGGCGGGGGTGAAGCTTTCTTT
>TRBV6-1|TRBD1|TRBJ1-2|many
CASSRDRGHYGYTF
TGTGCCAGCAGTAGGGACAGGGGGCACTATGGCTACACCTTC
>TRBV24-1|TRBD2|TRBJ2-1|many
CATSNSGTSGSDEQFF
TGTGCCACCAGCAACTCCGGGACTAGCGGGAGTGATGAGCAGTTCTTC
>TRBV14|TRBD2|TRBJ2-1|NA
CASSPLRAGTDNEQFF
TGTGCCAGCTCCCCCCTTAGAGCGGGAACCGACAATGAGCAGTTCTTC
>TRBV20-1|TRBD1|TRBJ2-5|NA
CSARGGQGKETQYF
TGCAGTGCTAGGGGAGGACAGGGTAAAGAGACCCAGTACTTC
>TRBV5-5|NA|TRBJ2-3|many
CASSTKQGSDTQYF
TGTGCCAGCAGCACCAAACAGGGTTCGGATACGCAGTATTTT
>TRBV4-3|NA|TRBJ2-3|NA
CASSQVSDYKDTDTQYF
TGCGCCAGCAGCCAAGTTTCGGACTATAAAGACACAGATACGCAGTATTTT
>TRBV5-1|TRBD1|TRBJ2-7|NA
CASSPAQGQRSSYEQYF
TGCGCCAGCAGCCCAGCCCAGGGACAGAGGAGCTCCTACGAGCAGTACTTC
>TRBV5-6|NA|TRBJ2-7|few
CASSLIGGQNSYEQYF
TGTGCCAGCAGCTTGATTGGGGGGCAAAACTCCTACGAGCAGTACTTC
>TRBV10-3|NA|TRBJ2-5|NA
CAISERETQYF
TGTGCCATCAGTGAGAGGGAGACCCAGTACTTC
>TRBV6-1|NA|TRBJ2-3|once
CASSASWMQYF
TGTGCCAGCAGTGCGAGCTGGATGCAGTATTTT
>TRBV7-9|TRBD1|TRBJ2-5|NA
CASSWDRKETQYF
TGTGCCAGCAGCTGGGACAGAAAAGAGACCCAGTACTTC
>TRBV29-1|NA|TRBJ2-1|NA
CSVNGPRANEQFF
TGCAGCGTTAATGGGCCTCGCGCCAATGAGCAGTTCTTC
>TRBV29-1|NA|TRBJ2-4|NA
CSVEREAKNIQYF
TGCAGCGTTGAACGGGAGGCCAAAAACATTCAGTACTTC
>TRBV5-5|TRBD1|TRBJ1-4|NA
CASSPFTKVGTGARGSTNEKLFF
TGTGCCAGCAGCCCTTTTACCAAAGTAGGGACAGGGGCCCGAGGATCAACTAATGAAAAACTGTTTTTT